This note documents a single T cell receptor (beta chain) sequence. Its antigen is currently unknown. The PCR contained 60 Vbeta and 13 Jbeta primers. TCRdb's table, derived via immunoSEQ multiplex PCR, lists solely in-frame clones and lacks some. The sample includes tens of thousands of clones, more than 60% of them seen just once. The record originates from a study of cytomegalovirus exposure and HLA in healthy donors. Study-level findings and limits: Presence/absence analyses supposed approximately even sequencing depth among donors. Association of a missense DCLRE1C variant with TCR beta V- and J-gene trimming was reported in a later analysis. For most subjects, TCR beta sequences were reported to predict HLA-A and HLA-B alleles with accuracy. A prior analysis recorded that most TCR beta V segments were productive about 87% or about 30% of the time.

The CDR3 covers 17 residues. Germline loops: CDR1 MNHEY, CDR2 SMNVEV (reference sequence). V dropped 0 bases and J dropped 3 bases, with 14 bases sitting between them. V is TRBV27 and J is TRBJ2-2; D gene unclear. The sequence derives from a woman in her 30s in good health and CMV-seronegative. Sequences were obtained from PBMCs. CDR3 DNA sequence: TGTGCCAGCAGTTTATCGATTCTAACAGCTGACACCGGGGAGCTGTTTTTT. Translating gives CASSLSILTADTGELFF.